This entry concerns a single T cell receptor (beta chain). As yet, its antigen is unknown. During its preparation, the TCRbeta library received unique molecular identifiers. TCRdb analysed the PCR reads with MiXCR anew, one entry per CDR3 protein. The sample yields some 600,000 distinct CDR3 sequences, about an eighth seen once. Germline V lookup: CDR1 GTSNPN, CDR2 SVGIG (reference sequence). V dropped 0 bases and J dropped 0; count of bases not matched to a gene: 8. CDR3 length: 17 residues. This specimen belongs to a study of T-cell reconstitution after alpha-beta-depleted transplantation in children. Findings and limits, study-wide: From surviving recipient T cells and thymic progenitors came the high day-60 TCRbeta diversity observed in some patients. T-cell counts and diversity were attributed mostly to newly produced T cells one year after transplant. About two months after transplant, alpha-beta T cells reportedly came from several hundred expanded graft clones.

This sequence originates from a male patient aged 5 to 17 who had a stem cell transplant for acute myeloid leukemia, so the T cells may come from the graft donor. This chain joins TRBV30 and TRBJ2-4; TRBD2 matches 7 bases. Sequenced here: PBMCs, mostly from graft donor cells, sampled 360 days after TCRalphabeta/CD19-depleted stem cell transplant. The CDR3 nucleotides are TGTGCCTGGAGTGTAGTAAGCGGGAATCTAGCCAAAAACATTCAGTACTTC. Residues: CAWSVVSGNLAKNIQYF.